These 7 T cell receptor beta chains came from one sample sequenced in a study of blood T cell repertoires in COVID-19. Produced via immunoSEQ multiplex PCR; TCRdb's table is partial and in-frame only. The table lists 84,000 or so clones, roughly 80% of them singletons. The sequenced sample was peripheral blood. Receptors were obtained from a woman aged 80 or older with acute or convalescent COVID-19.

The chain combines TRBV6-5 with TRBJ2-7; 11 bases line up with TRBD2. Germline loops: CDR1 MNHEY, CDR2 SVGAGI. The trim removed 5 bases at V and 3 bases at J, leaving 3 bases unmatched. CDR3 length: 14 residues. CDR3 bases: TGTGCCAGCAGTACCGGGACTAGCGGCTACGAGCAGTACTTC. It is translated as CASSTGTSGYEQYF.

The V gene is TRBV9, the J gene TRBJ2-2; TRBD2 is a possible D gene (7 bases). CDR3 length: 19 amino acids. Trimming left V 0 bases short and J 1 base short, with 19 bases between. CDR1 SGDLS and CDR2 YYNGEE come from the germline V gene. As DNA, the CDR3 is TGTGCCAGCAGCGTAGTGGGCGGGGGCCCTATCGGGAACACCGGGGAGCTGTTTTTT. It yields the protein CASSVVGGGPIGNTGELFF.

The chain couples TRBV3-1 (or the pseudogene TRBV3-2) to TRBJ1-2; the D gene is possibly TRBD1 (5 bases). Trimming took 1 base from V and 7 from J, leaving 16 bases between them. Germline CDR1 is LGHDT and CDR2 is YNNKEL (reference sequence). The CDR3 has 15 amino acids. CDR3 amino acids: CASSQGRGDAAGYTF. The DNA for the CDR3 is TGTGCCAGCAGCCAAGGCCGGGGGGACGCGGCTGGCTACACCTTC.

The J gene is TRBJ2-5, the V gene TRBV7-8; possibly TRBD2 for D (5 bases). Germline values: CDR1 SGHVS, CDR2 FQNEAQ. The V end lost 5 bases, the J end lost 2 bases, and 9 bases lay between the germline ends. The CDR3 extends over 13 amino acids. The CDR3 reads CASSRSGQETQYF. In DNA, the CDR3 is TGTGCCAGCAGCCGCAGCGGACAAGAGACCCAGTACTTC.

This chain links TRBV3-1 (or the pseudogene TRBV3-2) with TRBJ1-3, with a weak D call TRBD1 (6 bases). Trimming took off 4 bases at V and 0 bases at J, with 13 bases between the two ends. The CDR3 length is 16 residues. Germline CDR1 and CDR2: LGHDT and YNNKEL (reference sequence). This chain's CDR3 is CASSPQGSHSGNTIYF. As DNA, the CDR3 is TGTGCCAGCAGCCCTCAGGGGTCTCACTCTGGAAACACCATATATTTT.

This clone is a singleton in its sample. This chain links TRBV7-2 with TRBJ2-3; 8 positions agree with TRBD2. Germline trimming cut 5 bases from V and 5 bases from J; bases unmatched to any gene: 9. CDR3 length equals 15 residues. Germline values: CDR1 SGHTA, CDR2 FQGNSA. The chain's CDR3 is CASSPGLRGGDTQYF. CDR3 DNA: TGTGCCAGCAGCCCTGGACTCCGGGGGGGAGATACGCAGTATTTT. Filled out from reference TRBV7-2 and TRBJ2-3, the complete variable domain reads GAGVSQSPSNKVTEKGKDVELRCDPISGHTALYWYRQSLGQGLEFLIYFQGNSAPDKSGLPSDRFSAERTGGSVSTLTIQRTQQEDSAVYLCASSPGLRGGDTQYFGPGTRLTVL.

This clone was observed once. This sequence joins TRBV6-5 and TRBJ2-7; 11 bases are shared with TRBD1. The length of the CDR3 is 16 residues. Germline V CDR1 and CDR2: MNHEY, SVGAGI. The V gene end was trimmed by 0 bases and the J gene end by 4 bases; junction bases not matched to a gene: 5. The CDR3 protein is CASSYSLGTGGYEQYF. CDR3 nucleotides: TGTGCCAGCAGTTACTCTCTCGGGACAGGGGGATACGAGCAGTACTTC.